One sample yielded the 7 T cell receptor beta chains listed below, sequenced in a study of CD8 T cells in ankylosing spondylitis. From the 5' RACE reads, TCRdb called clonotypes with MiXCR, one entry per CDR3 protein. The sample has approximately 110,000 distinct CDR3 sequences; nearly 25% are singletons. The sample consisted of synovial fluid, either unsorted or a sorted T cell fraction (not recorded which). The receptors stem from a male donor with ankylosing spondylitis.

The rearrangement joins TRBV12-3 or TRBV12-4 to TRBJ1-6; D gene unclear. CDR3 length: 16 residues. V lost 2 bases and J 7 bases, leaving 15 bases between the germline ends. CDR3 nucleotides: TGTGCCAGCAGTTTATATCCGGCTCCCCGGAATTCACCCCTCCACTTT. As protein: CASSLYPAPRNSPLHF.

V and J are TRBV3-1 and TRBJ1-2; 7 bases align to TRBD1. The V gene's germline CDR1 is LGHDT and CDR2 YNNKEL (reference sequence). The CDR3 is made up of 14 amino acids. V gave up 2 bases and J gave up 6 bases; unmatched junction bases: 6. Here the CDR3 reads CASSQRVQGNGYTF. The DNA of the CDR3 is TGTGCCAGCAGCCAACGAGTACAGGGGAATGGCTACACCTTC.

This clonotype came up a few times. The chain combines TRBV12-3 or TRBV12-4 with TRBJ2-2; D gene ambiguous. The CDR3 has 14 residues. V was clipped by 6 bases and J by 3 bases, with 11 bases between them. CDR3 in amino acids: CASRPELDTGELFF. The CDR3 DNA sequence: TGTGCCAGCAGGCCAGAACTTGACACCGGGGAGCTGTTTTTT.

The chain joins TRBV29-1 to TRBJ2-1; 9 positions match TRBD2. From germline, CDR1 is SQVTM and CDR2 ANQGSEA. This CDR3 is built from 13 residues. The ends lost 1 base at V and 7 bases at J; junction bases unmatched: 2. For the CDR3, the DNA is TGCAGCGTTGAAGGTAGCGGGAGAAATGAGCAGTTCTTC. Protein product: CSVEGSGRNEQFF.

The chain couples TRBV27 to TRBJ2-3; TRBD2 might be the D (6 bases). CDR3 length: 13 residues. V was trimmed by 6 bases and J by 5 bases, leaving 12 bases between them. Germline lookup yields CDR1 MNHEY and CDR2 SMNVEV (reference sequence). In DNA, the CDR3 is TGTGCCAGCAGCAAACTAGCCAGAGATACGCAGTATTTT. Its protein is CASSKLARDTQYF.

This clonotype was observed a few times. Its ends do not fully match the called genes, so a read error is possible. The V and J genes are TRBV20-1 and TRBJ2-5; the D is unclear. The germline V gene encodes CDR1 DFQATT and CDR2 SNEGSKA (reference sequence). The CDR3 loop spans 14 amino acids. This chain's CDR3 is CSARDPHWQETQYF. DNA of the CDR3: TGCAGTGCGAGAGATCCTCACTGGCAAGAGACCCAGTACTTC.

This chain joins TRBV20-1 and TRBJ2-3, with no clear D. The V gene's germline CDR1 is DFQATT and CDR2 SNEGSKA (reference sequence). V dropped 0 bases and J dropped 3 bases, with 7 bases sitting between them. The CDR3 loop spans 13 amino acids. DNA of the CDR3: TGCAGTGCTAGAGATACCCGGACAGATACGCAGTATTTT. Translation: CSARDTRTDTQYF.